Sequencing of this T cell receptor beta chain was carried out in a study of blood T cell repertoires in COVID-19. The CDR3 spans 15 residues. CDR1 is SQVTM and CDR2 is ANQGSEA in the germline V gene. Trimming shortened V by 0 bases and J by 2 bases, and 13 bases separated the two germline ends. This clone was counted only a few times. In the original analysis: It was from reference gene primer amplification that nucleated cell counts were estimated. Here immunoSEQ multiplex PCR was the method, and the copy in TCRdb shows in-frame clones only, minus some. Clone size and the V and J calls come from that table; the DNA yielded D and trimming. The sample lists a few hundred thousand clones; over 75% were seen once.

The source is a man aged 30 to 45 who had recovered from COVID-19. V and J are TRBV29-1 and TRBJ1-1; a possible D gene is TRBD1 (6 bases). Material for sequencing was PBMCs or T cells enriched from blood (not recorded which). The CDR3 DNA reads TGCAGCGTTGAAGATCTTCCAGGGGAAAACACTGAAGCTTTCTTT. Translated: CSVEDLPGENTEAFF. Filled out from reference TRBV29-1 and TRBJ1-1, the complete variable domain reads SAVISQKPSRDICQRGTSLTIQCQVDSQVTMMFWYRQQPGQSLTLIATANQGSEATYESGFVIDKFPISRPNLTFSTLTVSNMSPEDSSIYLCSVEDLPGENTEAFFGQGTRLTVV.